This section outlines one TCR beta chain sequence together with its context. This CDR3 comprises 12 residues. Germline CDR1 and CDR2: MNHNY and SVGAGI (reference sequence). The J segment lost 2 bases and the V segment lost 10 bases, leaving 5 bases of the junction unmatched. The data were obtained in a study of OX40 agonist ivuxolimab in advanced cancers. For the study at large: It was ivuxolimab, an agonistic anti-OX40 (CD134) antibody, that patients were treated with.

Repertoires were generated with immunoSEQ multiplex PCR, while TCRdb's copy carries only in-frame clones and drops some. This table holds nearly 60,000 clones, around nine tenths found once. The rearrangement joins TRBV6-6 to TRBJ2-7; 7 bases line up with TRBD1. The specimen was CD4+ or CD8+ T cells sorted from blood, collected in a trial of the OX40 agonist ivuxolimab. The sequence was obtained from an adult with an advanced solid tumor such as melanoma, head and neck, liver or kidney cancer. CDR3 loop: CATQGVPYEQYF. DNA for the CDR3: TGTGCCACCCAGGGGGTTCCCTACGAGCAGTACTTC.